What follows are 7 T cell receptor beta chains derived from one specimen sequenced in a study of STAT3 mutations in large granular lymphocyte leukemia. No cognate antigen is known for these TCRs. Study-level results: Every T-LGLL patient had at least one immunodominant TCRbeta clonotype.

Generated by immunoSEQ multiplex PCR, the TCRdb table keeps only in-frame clones and is missing some. Of around 17,000 clones in the sample, about 83% are singletons; the top ten hold 8.6%. Sequenced: peripheral blood mononuclear cells. Receptors were obtained from a man aged 45 to 65 with T-cell large granular lymphocyte leukemia. Some clones in this sample may be carry-over from other donors' samples.

V and J are TRBV13 and TRBJ1-1; D unclear. The CDR3 length is 13 residues. Per the germline V gene, CDR1 is PRHDT and CDR2 is FYEKMQ (reference sequence). Deletions cut 5 bases from V and 5 bases from J, with 12 bases between. The CDR3 protein is CASSPYRNTEAFF. The CDR3 DNA follows: TGTGCCAGCAGCCCATACAGAAATACTGAAGCTTTCTTT.

The gene calls are TRBV5-1 and TRBJ2-3; no clear D. Germline values: CDR1 SGHRS, CDR2 YFSETQ. Deletions cut 3 bases from V and 0 bases from J, with 11 bases between. This CDR3 has 15 amino acids. CDR3 nucleotides: TGCGCCAGCAGCTCCCGCCCCCTTAGCACAGATACGCAGTATTTT. Translated: CASSSRPLSTDTQYF.

The gene calls are TRBV6-1 and TRBJ2-7, with 7 bases matching TRBD2. V gave up 6 bases and J gave up 0 bases; unmatched junction bases: 5. This CDR3 has 14 residues. In germline, CDR1 is MNHNS, CDR2 SASEGT. The CDR3 coding sequence is TGTGCCAGCAGGCCCCGCGGGAGCTCCTACGAGCAGTACTTC. Its translation is CASRPRGSSYEQYF.

V gene TRBV5-1 combines with J gene TRBJ2-2, with TRBD1 as a possible D gene (5 bases). Trimming removed 0 bases at V and 3 bases at J, with 6 bases between. Germline CDR1 reads SGHRS; CDR2 reads YFSETQ. The CDR3 loop spans 14 amino acids. The CDR3 loop is CASSLGQHTGELFF. The CDR3 coding sequence is TGCGCCAGCAGCTTGGGACAGCACACCGGGGAGCTGTTTTTT.

The chain employs TRBV6-5 and TRBJ1-2; 12 bases agree with TRBD1. The J segment lost 8 bases and the V segment lost 2 bases, leaving 6 bases of the junction unmatched. CDR3 length equals 15 residues. Germline lookup yields CDR1 MNHEY and CDR2 SVGAGI. The DNA of the CDR3 is TGTGCCAGCAGTTACCGGGGACAGGGGGCCAACGGCTACACCTTC. Translating gives CASSYRGQGANGYTF.

This clone has just a few counts. The chain recombines TRBV4-1 with TRBJ2-7; D is uncertain. There are 16 residues in the CDR3. CDR1 MGHRA and CDR2 YSYEKL come from the germline V gene. Between the trimmed V and J ends, which lost 1 base and 0 bases, there was a span of 13 bases. The CDR3 DNA reads TGCGCCAGCAGCCAAGGTATGCTTCGGAGCTCCTACGAGCAGTACTTC. Its translation is CASSQGMLRSSYEQYF.

The V gene is TRBV7-2, the J gene TRBJ2-7, with D possibly being TRBD2 (6 bases). Trimming removed 5 bases from V and 7 bases from J, with 12 bases in between. This CDR3 contains 12 residues. In germline, CDR1 is SGHTA, CDR2 FQGNSA. In DNA form, the CDR3 reads TGTGCCAGCAGCCCCGGGGGACGGGAGCAGTACTTC. It is translated as CASSPGGREQYF.